This T cell receptor (beta chain) was sequenced in a study of CD8 T cells in ankylosing spondylitis. Worth noting for this clonotype: Its cognate antigen is unknown.

Study-wide findings and caveats: Blood of patients with ankylosing spondylitis appeared to be characterized by a TCR beta motif of seven or eight highly homologous variants. Prior work had noted some motif variants in reactive arthritis blood and synovial fluid.

Quantitative 5'-RACE was performed with molecular barcodes, and it yielded the TCR beta libraries. TCRdb passed the 5' RACE reads through MiXCR, listing each CDR3 protein once. The sample includes roughly 470,000 distinct CDR3 sequences, about 25% of them seen just once. This TCR was recovered from a male donor with ankylosing spondylitis. The sequencing input was blood, either unsorted or a sorted T cell fraction (not recorded which).

Here the CDR3 DNA reads TGCAGTGCTATAAACCCCACAGATGAAAAACTGTTTTTT. Protein: CSAINPTDEKLFF. The chain has TRBV20-1 and TRBJ1-4; no clear D. The CDR3 length is 13 residues. Germline CDR1 is DFQATT and CDR2 is SNEGSKA (reference sequence). V lost 4 bases and J 6 bases, leaving 12 bases between the germline ends.